These 13 T cell receptor beta chains were sequenced from one sample in a study of blood T cell repertoires in COVID-19. Assay used: immunoSEQ multiplex PCR; TCRdb lists only in-frame clones, some missing. The data contain tens of thousands of clones, approximately 84% of them singletons. Specimen: peripheral blood. These receptors came from a human donor in a cohort sampled during active COVID-19.

V is TRBV27 and J is TRBJ1-1, with no clear D. The germline V gene has CDR1 MNHEY and CDR2 SMNVEV (reference sequence). This CDR3 comprises 11 residues. V was shortened by 3 bases and J by 11 bases, with 10 bases between the two germline ends. The CDR3 region has the DNA TGTGCCAGCAGTTTGTGGAGGGAGGCTTTCTTT. Encoded protein: CASSLWREAFF.

V and J are TRBV11-3 and TRBJ2-1; D may be TRBD1 (6 bases). The CDR3 runs 15 residues. Germline lookup yields CDR1 SGHNT and CDR2 YENEEA. The V end lost 3 bases, the J end lost 0 bases, and 9 bases lay between the germline ends. The CDR3 here is CASSLGRGSYNEQFF. CDR3 nucleotides: TGTGCCAGCAGCTTGGGCAGGGGCTCCTACAATGAGCAGTTCTTC.

The rearrangement uses TRBV5-1 and TRBJ2-5; tentative D call: TRBD1 (5 bases). V lost 5 bases and J lost 5, with 19 bases in between. Germline-derived CDR1 and CDR2 are SGHRS and YFSETQ. The CDR3 is 15 residues long. Here the CDR3 reads CASRRDQGGSETQYF. The CDR3 DNA reads TGCGCCAGCAGAAGGGATCAGGGTGGTTCTGAGACCCAGTACTTC. Looking up the rest from reference TRBV5-1 and TRBJ2-5 gives the full variable domain: KAGVTQTPRYLIKTRGQQVTLSCSPISGHRSVSWYQQTPGQGLQFLFEYFSETQRNKGNFPGRFSGRQFSNSRSEMNVSTLELGDSALYLCASRRDQGGSETQYFGPGTRLLVL.

The chain recombines TRBV18 with TRBJ2-5; unclear D gene. The CDR3 has 12 residues. The V end was cut by 6 bases, the J end by 1 base, with 6 bases between. Germline V gene lookup returns CDR1 KGHSH and CDR2 LQKENI. CDR3 DNA: TGTGCCAGCTCTTCAGGCCAAGAGACCCAGTACTTC. Translation gives CASSSGQETQYF.

This clone was seen only a few times. Distinct nucleotide sequences in the sample also encode this CDR3. The V gene is TRBV28, the J gene TRBJ2-1, with 8 bases lining up with TRBD2. Germline loops: CDR1 MDHEN, CDR2 SYDVKM. J lost 5 bases, V lost 2 bases, and 5 bases had no gene match. This CDR3 is built from 15 residues. CDR3 residues: CASSLGGGYHNEQFF. The CDR3 DNA sequence: TGTGCCAGCAGTTTAGGCGGGGGGTACCACAATGAGCAGTTCTTC. The full variable domain, rest sourced from reference TRBV28 and TRBJ2-1, is DVKVTQSSRYLVKRTGEKVFLECVQDMDHENMFWYRQDPGLGLRLIYFSYDVKMKEKGDIPEGYSVSREKKERFSLILESASTNQTSMYLCASSLGGGYHNEQFFGPGTRLTVL.

This clone was observed once. V and J are TRBV11-2 and TRBJ2-5; perhaps TRBD1 as D (7 bases). From germline, CDR1 is SGHAT and CDR2 FQNNGV. V was clipped by 5 bases and J by 3 bases, with 10 bases between them. The CDR3 sequence is 13 residues long. CDR3 in DNA: TGTGCCAGCAGCGGGGGGACAGAAGAGACCCAGTACTTC. This codes for CASSGGTEETQYF.

V and J are TRBV3-1 (or the pseudogene TRBV3-2) and TRBJ1-2, with 8 bases that match TRBD1. The CDR3 length is 16 residues. J was trimmed by 4 bases and V by 3 bases; bases with no gene match: 10. The germline CDR1 and CDR2 sequences are LGHDT and YNNKEL (reference sequence). The CDR3 reads CASSHRAGGLLYGYTF. CDR3 DNA: TGTGCCAGCAGCCACCGGGCAGGGGGCTTACTCTATGGCTACACCTTC.

This sequence joins TRBV5-1 and TRBJ1-4; D is undetermined. The CDR3 extends over 15 amino acids. Trimming cost V 2 bases and J 0 bases, with 8 bases left between them. Germline V CDR1 and CDR2: SGHRS, YFSETQ. Here the CDR3 reads CASSFGAATNEKLFF. DNA of the CDR3: TGCGCCAGCAGCTTCGGCGCGGCAACTAATGAAAAACTGTTTTTT.

The chain links TRBV18 to TRBJ2-5, with a possible D match to TRBD1 (6 bases). V shed 7 bases and J shed 5 bases, with 8 bases lying between them. The CDR3 extends over 11 amino acids. Looked up from germline, CDR1 is KGHSH and CDR2 is LQKENI. The CDR3 spells CASLQGETQYF. The CDR3 DNA follows: TGTGCCAGCTTACAGGGTGAGACCCAGTACTTC.

J is TRBJ2-1 and V is TRBV18; TRBD2 aligns across 10 bases. CDR1 and CDR2 from the germline V gene are KGHSH and LQKENI. The CDR3 has 16 amino acids. V was clipped by 6 bases and J by 9 bases; unmatched bases: 14. Here the CDR3 DNA reads TGTGCCAGCTCCCCCGGGCTAGCGGGGGCCTTTGGTGAGCAGTTCTTC. Amino acids: CASSPGLAGAFGEQFF.

Note on this clone: The sample holds other DNA sequences that translate to the same CDR3. The rearrangement joins TRBV2 to TRBJ2-5; TRBD2 matches 11 bases. Trimming cost V 5 bases and J 2 bases; bases outside gene matches: 4. CDR3 length equals 15 residues. Germline V gene sequence: CDR1 SNHLY, CDR2 FYNNEI. This chain's CDR3 is CASSLAGGGQETQYF. The CDR3 DNA reads as TGTGCCAGCAGTTTAGCGGGGGGGGGACAAGAGACCCAGTACTTC.

The J gene is TRBJ2-2, the V gene TRBV5-1, with D uncertain. CDR1 SGHRS and CDR2 YFSETQ come from the germline V gene. The CDR3 is 14 amino acids. Trimming shortened V by 0 bases and J by 2 bases, and 5 bases separated the two germline ends. For the CDR3, the DNA is TGCGCCAGCAGCTTGGCCGGTAACACCGGGGAGCTGTTTTTT. Translating it yields CASSLAGNTGELFF.

V usage is TRBV18 and J usage is TRBJ1-2; TRBD1 matches at 12 bases. The CDR3 covers 14 residues. V was pared by 6 bases and J by 6 bases, with 5 bases of the junction left unmatched. CDR1 KGHSH and CDR2 LQKENI come from the germline V gene. DNA for the CDR3: TGTGCCAGCTCCCCCGGGACAGGGGGCGATGGCTACACCTTC. It encodes CASSPGTGGDGYTF.